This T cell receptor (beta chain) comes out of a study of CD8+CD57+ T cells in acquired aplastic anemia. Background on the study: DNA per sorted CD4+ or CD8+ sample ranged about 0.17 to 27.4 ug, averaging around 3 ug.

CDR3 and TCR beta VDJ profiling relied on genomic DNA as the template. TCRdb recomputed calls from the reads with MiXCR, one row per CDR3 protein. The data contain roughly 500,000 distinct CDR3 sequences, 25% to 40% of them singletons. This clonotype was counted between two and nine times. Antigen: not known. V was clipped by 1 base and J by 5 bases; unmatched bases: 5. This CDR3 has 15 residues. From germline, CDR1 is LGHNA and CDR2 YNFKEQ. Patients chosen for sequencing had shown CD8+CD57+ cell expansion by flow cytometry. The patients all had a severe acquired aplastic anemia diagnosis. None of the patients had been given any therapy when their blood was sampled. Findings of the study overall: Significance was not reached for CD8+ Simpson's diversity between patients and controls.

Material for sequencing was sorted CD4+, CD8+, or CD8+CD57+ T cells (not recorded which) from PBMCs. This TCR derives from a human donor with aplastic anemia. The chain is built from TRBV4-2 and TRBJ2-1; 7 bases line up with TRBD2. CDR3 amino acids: CASSQGFLADNEQFF. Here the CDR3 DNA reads TGTGCCAGCAGCCAAGGCTTTCTAGCGGACAATGAGCAGTTCTTC.